Many counts were recorded for the clone carrying this TCR beta chain. This sample is part of a study of T-cell reconstitution after alpha-beta-depleted transplantation in children. TCRbeta library construction was performed incorporating unique molecular identifiers. TCRdb redid the calling of the PCR reads with MiXCR, one entry per CDR3 protein. The sample yields more than 300,000 distinct CDR3 sequences, 15% to 20% seen once. Sequencing was performed on PBMCs, mostly from graft donor cells, taken 360 days after TCRalphabeta/CD19-depleted stem cell transplant. This clonotype originated in a male patient between 2 and 15 years old who had a stem cell transplant for acute lymphoblastic leukemia, so the T cells may come from the graft donor.

CDR3 protein: CATSRGSRQANTEAFF. Here the CDR3 DNA reads TGTGCCACCAGCAGAGGGTCCCGACAGGCGAACACTGAAGCTTTCTTT. This chain connects TRBV15 to TRBJ1-1; a weak D match, TRBD1 (6 bases). V was trimmed by 1 base and J by 1 base, leaving 13 bases between them. Germline lookup yields CDR1 LNHNV and CDR2 YYDKDF (reference sequence). The CDR3 runs to 16 residues.